The source of this TCR beta chain is a study of tumor and adjacent non-tumor tissue in lung cancer (dated by TCRdb to 2017 to 2018). Regarding the complete study: By cancer type, the cohort comprised approximately twelve adenocarcinoma patients, 2 squamous cell carcinoma patients and 1 small cell lung cancer patient. For each patient, one tumor sample and one normal lung sample were taken, giving about 29 paired specimens that underwent TCRbeta CDR3 sequencing. Using bulk TCRbeta repertoires from 15 lung cancer patients, the study set lung tumor tissue side by side with matched distant non-tumor lung tissue. The approximately 15 enrolled patients, of whom 10 were men and 5 were women, were aged roughly 30 to 85 years and were diagnosed with TNM stage I to III disease. Sequencing generated a total of more than 95 million productive TCRbeta reads, averaging roughly 4.4 million reads per sample. Study-level results and caveats: The methods do not name the sequencing platform or mention unique molecular identifiers. Because peripheral blood was not sequenced, blood TCRbeta repertoires in the lung cancer patients of the study were not examined. The cohort had only about 16 patients, and the authors noted that larger samples and more detailed clinical data are needed. TCR diversity was significantly higher in younger patients, and greater tumor TCR diversity was associated with shorter overall survival and shorter disease-free survival. The top 100 clones made up a significantly larger cumulative share of the repertoire in normal lung than in tumor tissue. TCR diversity (inverse Simpson) was significantly higher in tumor than in normal lung tissue (roughly 430 vs 170, P = 0.0075, Mann-Whitney U test).

Library construction relied on multiplex PCR. The instrument given in TCRdb is Illumina HiSeq 2500. TCRbeta libraries were constructed through three rounds of nested PCR with primers (Table S4) according to protocols modified from ARM-PCR. Before sequencing, PCR products of 200-500 bp were excised from the gel and purified with the QIAquick gel extraction kit. In the source study's methods: Reads were cleaned with Trimmomatic, merged with FLASH into complete CDR3 sequences, and assigned to V(D)J germline segments with MiTCR. VDJtools was used to compute clonal diversity as the inverse Simpson's index. In-frame sequences without a premature stop codon were defined as productive reads. Through fastp at Q25 and MiXCR, TCRdb rebuilt clones from the public reads, retaining in-frame beta chains. Here each entry gathers all rows of one CDR3 protein and keeps the most common genes and DNA. The V and J calls here are based on TCRdb, not the publication. This sample is represented by more than 60,000 distinct CDR3 sequences; around 80% of them were singletons. The ten largest clonotypes hold more than 40% of the sample.

This clonotype occurred once. It has no known antigen specificity. The junction shows a germline mismatch at one end, possibly a read error. Bulk unsorted tissue served as the source for RNA extraction, and RNA quality was assessed using a NanoDrop ND-1000 and an Agilent 2100. Distant non-tumor tissue taken more than 3 cm from the tumor edge was used as the normal lung sample. Donors were newly diagnosed lung cancer patients admitted for thoracic surgery in China between August and November 2014, without prior chemotherapy. Patients who had received previous radiotherapy or chemotherapy, or who had another concurrent cancer, were excluded from the study. Pieces of surgical tissue measuring roughly 1-2.1 cm3 were kept in RNAlater solution and held at -80 degrees C until needed. Material: distant non-tumor lung tissue. The TCR was taken from a man aged 55 to 70 with non-small cell lung cancer.

The CDR3 loop reads CGATPHGIDEQFF. At the DNA level, the sequence is TGCGGTGCTACGCCACACGGAATCGATGAGCAGTTCTTC. The chain joins TRBV20-1 to TRBJ2-1, with the D gene uncertain. The CDR3, cysteine through phenylalanine, is 13 amino acids long. Left in the record is the CDR3 DNA by itself, 39 bases read in frame from the first base. CDR1 and CDR2 are drawn from the germline V gene (reference sequence): DFQATT, SNEGSKA.